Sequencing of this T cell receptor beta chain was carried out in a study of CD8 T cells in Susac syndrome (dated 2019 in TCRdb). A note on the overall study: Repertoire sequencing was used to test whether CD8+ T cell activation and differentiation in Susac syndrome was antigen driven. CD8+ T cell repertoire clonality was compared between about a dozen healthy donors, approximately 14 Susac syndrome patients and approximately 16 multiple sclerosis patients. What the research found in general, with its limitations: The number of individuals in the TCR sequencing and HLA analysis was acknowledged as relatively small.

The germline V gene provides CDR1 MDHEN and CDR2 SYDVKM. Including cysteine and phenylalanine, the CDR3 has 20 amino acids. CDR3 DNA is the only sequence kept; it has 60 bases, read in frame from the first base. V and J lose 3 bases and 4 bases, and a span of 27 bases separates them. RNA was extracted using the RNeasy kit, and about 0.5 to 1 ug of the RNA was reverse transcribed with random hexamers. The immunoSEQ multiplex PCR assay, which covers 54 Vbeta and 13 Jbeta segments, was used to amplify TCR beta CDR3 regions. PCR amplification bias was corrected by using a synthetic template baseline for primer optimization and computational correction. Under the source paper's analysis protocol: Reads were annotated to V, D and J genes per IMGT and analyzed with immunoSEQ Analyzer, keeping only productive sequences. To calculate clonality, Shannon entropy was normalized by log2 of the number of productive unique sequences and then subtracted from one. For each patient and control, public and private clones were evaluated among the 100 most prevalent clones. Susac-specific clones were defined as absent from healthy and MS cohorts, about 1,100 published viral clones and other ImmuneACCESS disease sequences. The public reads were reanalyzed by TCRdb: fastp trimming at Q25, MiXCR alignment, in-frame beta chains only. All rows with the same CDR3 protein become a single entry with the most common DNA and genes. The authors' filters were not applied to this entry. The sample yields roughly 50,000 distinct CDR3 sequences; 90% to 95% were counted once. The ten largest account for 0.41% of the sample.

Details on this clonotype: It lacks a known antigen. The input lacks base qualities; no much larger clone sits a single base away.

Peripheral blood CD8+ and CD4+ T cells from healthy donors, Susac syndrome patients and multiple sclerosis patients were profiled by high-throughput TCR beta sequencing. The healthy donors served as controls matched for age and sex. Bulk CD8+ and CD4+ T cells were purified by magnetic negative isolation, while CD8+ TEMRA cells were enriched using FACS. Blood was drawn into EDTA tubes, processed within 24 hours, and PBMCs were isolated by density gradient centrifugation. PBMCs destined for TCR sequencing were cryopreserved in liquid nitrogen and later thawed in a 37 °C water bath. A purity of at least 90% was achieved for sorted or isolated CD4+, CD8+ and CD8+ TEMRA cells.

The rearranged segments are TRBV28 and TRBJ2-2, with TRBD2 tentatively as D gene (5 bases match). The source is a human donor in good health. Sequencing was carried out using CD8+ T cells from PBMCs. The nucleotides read TGTGCCAGCAGTTTCAGCTCGTCATTAGCGCTCCCGTCGGGCACCGGGGAGCTGTTTTTT. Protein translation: CASSFSSSLALPSGTGELFF.